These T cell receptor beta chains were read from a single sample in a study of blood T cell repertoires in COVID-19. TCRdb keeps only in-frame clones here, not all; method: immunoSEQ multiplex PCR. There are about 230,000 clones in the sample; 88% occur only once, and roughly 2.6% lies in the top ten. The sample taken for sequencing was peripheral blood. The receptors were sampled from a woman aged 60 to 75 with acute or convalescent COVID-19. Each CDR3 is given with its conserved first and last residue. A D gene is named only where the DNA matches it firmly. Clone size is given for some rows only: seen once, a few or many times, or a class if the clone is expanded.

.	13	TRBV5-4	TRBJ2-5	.	TGTGCCAGCAGCTTGCGGTCAACGGGGAGCCAGTACTTC	CASSLRSTGSQYF
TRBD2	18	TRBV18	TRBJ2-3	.	TGTGCCAGCTCACTGGGACTAGCGGGAGGTTCTAGCACAGATACGCAGTATTTT	CASSLGLAGGSSTDTQYF
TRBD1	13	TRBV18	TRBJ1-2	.	TGTGCCAGCTCACCCGACAGGGACTATGGCTACACCTTC	CASSPDRDYGYTF
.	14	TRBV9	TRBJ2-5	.	TGTGCCAGCAGCCTGGGGGGGGGCGAGGAGACCCAGTACTTC	CASSLGGGEETQYF
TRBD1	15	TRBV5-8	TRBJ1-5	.	TGTGCCAGCAGCTTGGGGACAGGGCAGACTCAGCCCCAGCATTTT	CASSLGTGQTQPQHF
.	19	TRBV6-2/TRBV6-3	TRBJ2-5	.	TGTGCCAGCAGTTACTCATTAGATCTCCCTGGGAGTTCCGGAGAGACCCAGTACTTC	CASSYSLDLPGSSGETQYF
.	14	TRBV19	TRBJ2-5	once	TGTGCCAGTAGTATAAAGGGGCTGCAAGAGACCCAGTACTTC	CASSIKGLQETQYF
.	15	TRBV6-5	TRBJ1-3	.	TGTGCCAGCAGTCCGCAGCGACTCTCTGGAAACACCATATATTTT	CASSPQRLSGNTIYF
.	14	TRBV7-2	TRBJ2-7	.	TGTGCCAGCAGCACGAGGACAAGCTCCTACGAGCAGTACTTC	CASSTRTSSYEQYF
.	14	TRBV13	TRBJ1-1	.	TGTGCCAGCAGCAACGCGGGGGGGAGCACTGAAGCTTTCTTT	CASSNAGGSTEAFF
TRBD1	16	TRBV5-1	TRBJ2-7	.	TGCGCCAGCAGCAACGGCGGACAGGGTATCGTCTACGAGCAGTACTTC	CASSNGGQGIVYEQYF
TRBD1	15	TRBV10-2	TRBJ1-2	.	TGCGCCAGCTGGACAGGGGGAGACGCCTGGTATGGCTACACCTTC	CASWTGGDAWYGYTF
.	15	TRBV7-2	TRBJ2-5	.	TGTGCCAGCAGCTATCGAAGGGGGACTAAAGAGACCCAGTACTTC	CASSYRRGTKETQYF
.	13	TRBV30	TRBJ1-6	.	TGTGCCTGGAGAGGGGAAGGAAATTCACCCCTCCACTTT	CAWRGEGNSPLHF
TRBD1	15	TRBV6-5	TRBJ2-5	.	TGTGCCAGCAGGCTCTGGGTGGACAGGGAAGAGACCCAGTACTTC	CASRLWVDREETQYF
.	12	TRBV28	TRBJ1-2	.	.	CASSLPWGTGSF
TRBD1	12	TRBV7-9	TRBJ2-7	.	TGTGCCATAGGACAGGGGTGGTACGAGCAGTACTTC	CAIGQGWYEQYF
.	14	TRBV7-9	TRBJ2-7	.	TGTGCCAGCAGCTTAGAAGTAGGGGCGAACGAGCAGTACTTC	CASSLEVGANEQYF
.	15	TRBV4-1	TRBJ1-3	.	TGCGCCAGCAGCCAAGGATCAGGGGACGGAAACACCATATATTTT	CASSQGSGDGNTIYF
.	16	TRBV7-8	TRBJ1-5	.	TGTGCCAGCAGCTTAACGCGGGGGGGAATCAGTCAGCCCCAGCATTTT	CASSLTRGGISQPQHF
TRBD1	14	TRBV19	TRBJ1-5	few	TGTGCCAGTAGGAGGGACAGGGGAGGGCAGCCCCAGCATTTT	CASRRDRGGQPQHF
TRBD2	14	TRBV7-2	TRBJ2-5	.	TGTGCCAGCAGTTTAGCGGGGAGTCAAGAGACCCAGTACTTC	CASSLAGSQETQYF
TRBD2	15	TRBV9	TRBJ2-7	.	TGTGCCAGCAGCGAGGGACTAGCGGGACCCTACGAGCAGTACTTC	CASSEGLAGPYEQYF
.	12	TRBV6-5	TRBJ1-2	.	TGTGCCAGCAGGACACGCAACTATGGCTACACCTTC	CASRTRNYGYTF
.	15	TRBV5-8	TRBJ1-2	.	TGTGCCAGCAGCTTGTCTACAGGACCCAACTATGGCTACACCTTC	CASSLSTGPNYGYTF
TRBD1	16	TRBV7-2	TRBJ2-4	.	TGTGCCAGCAGCTTAGGGCCAGGGGGATCCAAAAACATTCAGTACTTC	CASSLGPGGSKNIQYF
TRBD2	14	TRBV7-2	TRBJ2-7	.	TGTGCCAGCAGCGAACTAGCGGGGGGGCTCCAGCAGTACTTC	CASSELAGGLQQYF
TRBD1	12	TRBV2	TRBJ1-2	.	TGTGCCAGCAGACGGACAGGCCATGGCTACACCTTC	CASRRTGHGYTF
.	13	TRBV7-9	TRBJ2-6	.	TGTGCCAGCAGCTTCGGGACTCCTAACGTCCTGACTTTC	CASSFGTPNVLTF